The 7 T cell receptor beta chains listed next were all sequenced from one sample in a study of technical replicates of blood from several donors. Measured with immunoSEQ multiplex PCR; TCRdb has only the in-frame clones, and not every one. The sample lists some 80,000 clones; about 92% were seen once. Sample: T cells isolated from PBMCs. These receptors originate from a human donor in good health.

The CDR3 region is CASSPTDRRNQPQHF. Here the CDR3 DNA reads TGTGCCAGTAGTCCAACGGACAGACGCAATCAGCCCCAGCATTTT. The chain links TRBV19 to TRBJ1-5; D is perhaps TRBD1 (6 bases). V lost 5 bases, J lost 2 bases, and 13 bases lay in between. The CDR3 sequence is 15 residues long. The germline CDR1 and CDR2 sequences are LNHDA and SQIVND (reference sequence). The complete variable domain, with remaining parts taken from reference TRBV19 and TRBJ1-5, reads DGGITQSPKYLFRKEGQNVTLSCEQNLNHDAMYWYRQDPGQGLRLIYYSQIVNDFQKGDIAEGYSVSREKKESFPLTVTSAQKNPTAFYLCASSPTDRRNQPQHFGDGTRLSIL.

The rearrangement links TRBV11-1 to TRBJ2-2, with D perhaps matching TRBD1 (6 bases). Between the trimmed V and J ends, which lost 5 bases and 6 bases, there was a span of 16 bases. CDR1 and CDR2 from the germline V gene are SGHAT and FQDESV (reference sequence). The CDR3 runs 15 residues. The CDR3 region has the DNA TGTGCCAGCAGCATACGCACAGGGACCGCCGGGGAGCTGTTTTTT. This gives the protein CASSIRTGTAGELFF.

This clone was detected only once. The chain employs TRBV6-1 and TRBJ2-7; D remains unclear. V was trimmed by 8 bases and J by 5 bases, leaving 4 bases between them. From germline, CDR1 is MNHNS and CDR2 SASEGT. This CDR3 region has 9 residues. For the CDR3, the DNA is TGTGCCAGCGGGCACGAGCAGTACTTC. Amino acid sequence: CASGHEQYF.

This clone was observed once. The V gene is TRBV27, the J gene TRBJ2-6, with no clear D. The V gene's germline CDR1 is MNHEY and CDR2 SMNVEV (reference sequence). V was shortened by 1 base and J by 0 bases, with 4 bases between the two germline ends. This CDR3 spans 15 amino acids. The CDR3 protein is CASSLYGSGANVLTF. In DNA form, the CDR3 reads TGTGCCAGCAGTTTATACGGCTCTGGGGCCAACGTCCTGACTTTC.

The chain is built from TRBV9 and TRBJ2-7, with TRBD1 identical over 7 bases. Trimming removed 2 bases from V and 4 bases from J; junction bases left unmatched: 9. Per the germline V gene, CDR1 is SGDLS and CDR2 is YYNGEE. The CDR3 consists of 15 residues. DNA of the CDR3: TGTGCCAGCAGCGTCGGGGACAGTGTGATTTACGAGCAGTACTTC. Amino acids: CASSVGDSVIYEQYF.

This chain uses TRBV14 with TRBJ2-1, with 10 bases aligning to TRBD1. Germline lookup yields CDR1 SGHDN and CDR2 FVKESK. V shed 5 bases, J shed 4 bases, and the junction held 11 bases outside the gene matches. The CDR3 consists of 17 residues. CDR3 region: CASSETPGQGRYNEQFF. The CDR3 DNA is TGTGCCAGCAGCGAAACTCCGGGACAGGGGAGGTACAATGAGCAGTTCTTC. Filled out from reference TRBV14 and TRBJ2-1, the complete variable domain reads EAGVTQFPSHSVIEKGQTVTLRCDPISGHDNLYWYRRVMGKEIKFLLHFVKESKQDESGMPNNRFLAERTGGTYSTLKVQPAELEDSGVYFCASSETPGQGRYNEQFFGPGTRLTVL.

The table lists this clone with a few counts. This chain links TRBV6-1 with TRBJ1-2; tentatively, D is TRBD1 (5 bases). The CDR3 has 14 amino acids. Germline V gene sequence: CDR1 MNHNS, CDR2 SASEGT. The ends were cut back, 7 bases at V and 4 bases at J, with 16 bases in the middle. The CDR3 coding sequence is TGTGCCAGCATGGAGGGGTACAGCCCCTATGGCTACACCTTC. The encoded protein is CASMEGYSPYGYTF.